These T cell receptor beta chains were read from a single sample in a study of blood T cell repertoires in COVID-19. Only in-frame clones appear in the TCRdb table, and some are missing; sequencing was by immunoSEQ multiplex PCR. Of some 120,000 clones in the sample, roughly 90% were seen once. The material sequenced was peripheral blood. These receptors were obtained from a man aged 45 to 65 with active COVID-19. Both conserved end residues are part of each CDR3. D genes are given only for firm matches. Clone size is stated in some rows and not others, as once, few, many or a class when expanded.

DNA	CDR3	size	V	J	D
TGTGCCACCAGTGACCGGACAGGGGGCGCCTCGATTACCGGGGAGCTGTTTTTT	CATSDRTGGASITGELFF	NA	TRBV24-1	TRBJ2-2	TRBD1
TGTGCCAGCAGTTTTAGCGGGATGACCGCAGATACGCAGTATTTT	CASSFSGMTADTQYF	NA	TRBV7-9	TRBJ2-3	TRBD2
TGTGCCAGCAGCCCGGGTTTCAGAGCTTTCTTT	CASSPGFRAFF	once	TRBV3-1/TRBV3-2	TRBJ1-1	NA
TGTGCCAGCAGCTTAGACCCGAGCTCCTACAATGAGCAGTTCTTC	CASSLDPSSYNEQFF	few	TRBV11-2	TRBJ2-1	NA
TGTGCCAGCAGTTACTCCCGGACAGGCTCGAACACTGAAGCTTTCTTT	CASSYSRTGSNTEAFF	NA	TRBV6-5	TRBJ1-1	TRBD1
TGTGCCAGCAGCAAAGGGTTGACAGGGCCCCAGACCCAGCATTTT	CASSKGLTGPQTQHF	few	TRBV21-1	TRBJ1-5	NA
TGTGCCAGCAGCGCCGGACAGGGAATGGGCACCGGGGAGCTGTTTTTT	CASSAGQGMGTGELFF	NA	TRBV9	TRBJ2-2	TRBD1
TGTGCCAGTAGTACCCGATCGGGACTAGCGAACCCCTACGAGCAGTACTTC	CASSTRSGLANPYEQYF	NA	TRBV19	TRBJ2-7	TRBD2
TGTGCCAGCAGCAATGGCATCCGAGGAGATCAGCCCCAGCATTTT	CASSNGIRGDQPQHF	NA	TRBV21-1	TRBJ1-5	NA
TGTGCCAGCGCTATCAACACGGGGGGGCTTGGGGCCAACGTCCTGACTTTC	CASAINTGGLGANVLTF	NA	TRBV9	TRBJ2-6	TRBD2
TGTGCCAGCAGCCAAGAAGGGACAGGGAAACTGGGCACCGGGGAGCTGTTTTTT	CASSQEGTGKLGTGELFF	NA	TRBV4-2	TRBJ2-2	TRBD1
TGTGCCAGCAGCTTATCCCCACCTAGTGGCTACACCTTC	CASSLSPPSGYTF	NA	TRBV7-3	TRBJ1-2	NA
TGCGCCAGCAGCTTGGCCAGCGGCGGGGGATCGACAGATACGCAGTATTTT	CASSLASGGGSTDTQYF	NA	TRBV5-1	TRBJ2-3	TRBD2
TGTGCCAGCAGTGGACGACTAGTACAGTACTTC	CASSGRLVQYF	once	TRBV6-1	TRBJ2-5	NA
TGTGCCAGCAGGAGGTCAGGCAATCAGCCCCAGCATTTT	CASRRSGNQPQHF	NA	TRBV2	TRBJ1-5	NA
TGCGCTCACTACGAGCAGTACTTC	CAHYEQYF	NA	TRBV10-2	TRBJ2-7	NA
TGCGCCAGCAGCGTACTAGCGGGGGCGAACAATGAGCAGTTCTTC	CASSVLAGANNEQFF	NA	TRBV5-1	TRBJ2-1	TRBD2
TGTGCCAGCAGCTTGGGACTAACTGAGCAGTTCTTC	CASSLGLTEQFF	NA	TRBV11-3	TRBJ2-1	TRBD2
TGTGCCAGCAGCCCGGGACTAGCGCGTCTGGAGACCCAGTACTTC	CASSPGLARLETQYF	NA	TRBV11-2	TRBJ2-5	TRBD2
TGCGCCAGCAGCTTGGTGGACGGGAGAAATTCACCCCTCCACTTT	CASSLVDGRNSPLHF	NA	TRBV5-1	TRBJ1-6	NA
TGTGCTAGTGGCGGGACAGGGGGCGTTGGCAATCAGCCCCAGCATTTT	CASGGTGGVGNQPQHF	NA	TRBV12-5	TRBJ1-5	TRBD1
TGTGCCAGCAGCTTAGGAGGCACTTTAGCAACGGATGAGCAGTTCTTC	CASSLGGTLATDEQFF	NA	TRBV11-3	TRBJ2-1	NA
TGTGCCAGCAGCTTGACAGGGGGCGCAGGCACCGGGGAGCTGTTTTTT	CASSLTGGAGTGELFF	NA	TRBV5-6	TRBJ2-2	TRBD1
TGTGCCAGCAGTGAAGAGGCAGGCCCTCGGCCCCAGCATTTT	CASSEEAGPRPQHF	NA	TRBV6-1	TRBJ1-5	NA
TGTGCCAGCAGGAAAACAGGGATCTCCTACAATGAGCAGTTCTTC	CASRKTGISYNEQFF	NA	TRBV6-5	TRBJ2-1	NA
TGTGCCAGCAGCTTACGGACACCCGATGAGCAGTTCTTC	CASSLRTPDEQFF	NA	TRBV9	TRBJ2-1	NA